This passage covers 9 T cell receptor beta chains from one sample sequenced in a study of cytomegalovirus exposure and HLA in healthy donors. PCR was performed using 60 Vbeta and 13 Jbeta primers. Method: immunoSEQ multiplex PCR; TCRdb's copy keeps in-frame clones and lacks some. The repertoire consists of 95,000 to 130,000 clones, with 65% occurring once and the leading ten covering roughly 9%. The sample comprised PBMCs. The receptors stem from a woman aged 40 to 50 in good health and CMV-seropositive.

CDR3 DNA: TGTGCCAGCAGCTCGGGGGTGCTGGGTGAGCAGTTCTTC. Protein sequence: CASSSGVLGEQFF. The rearrangement uses TRBV11-2 and TRBJ2-1; the D gene is possibly TRBD2 (6 bases). Germline assignment: CDR1 SGHAT and CDR2 FQNNGV. The V gene lost 4 bases and the J gene lost 9 bases, with 13 bases spanning the gap. The CDR3 runs 13 residues. The entire variable domain, with the rest obtained from reference TRBV11-2 and TRBJ2-1, is as follows: EAGVAQSPRYKIIEKRQSVAFWCNPISGHATLYWYQQILGQGPKLLIQFQNNGVVDDSQLPKDRFSAERLKGVDSTLKIQPAKLEDSAVYLCASSSGVLGEQFFGPGTRLTVL.

The V call is TRBV5-1, the J call TRBJ2-2; the D gene is possibly TRBD1 (5 bases). The CDR3 is 13 residues long. Germline CDR1 reads SGHRS; CDR2 reads YFSETQ. Between the trimmed V and J ends, which lost 5 bases and 6 bases, there was a span of 11 bases. The CDR3 sequence is CASREQDPGELFF. The CDR3 DNA follows: TGCGCCAGCAGGGAACAGGATCCCGGGGAGCTGTTTTTT.

CDR3 loop: CASGDRGSLNTEAFF. The CDR3 nucleotides read TGTGCCAGCGGGGACAGGGGTAGCCTGAACACTGAAGCTTTCTTT. J is TRBJ1-1 and V is TRBV14, with 10 bases fitting TRBD1. From germline, CDR1 is SGHDN and CDR2 FVKESK. Trimming at V came to 8 bases and at J to 0 bases, leaving 6 bases not matched to a gene. This CDR3 comprises 15 residues. Filled out from reference TRBV14 and TRBJ1-1, the complete variable domain reads EAGVTQFPSHSVIEKGQTVTLRCDPISGHDNLYWYRRVMGKEIKFLLHFVKESKQDESGMPNNRFLAERTGGTYSTLKVQPAELEDSGVYFCASGDRGSLNTEAFFGQGTRLTVV.

V gene TRBV4-3 combines with J gene TRBJ2-1; 14 bases align to TRBD2. The CDR3 contains 18 residues. The germline V gene has CDR1 LGHNA and CDR2 YSLEER. Trimming removed 0 bases from V and 8 bases from J; junction bases left unmatched: 9. The CDR3 DNA follows: TGCGCCAGCAGCCAAGATCTCGGACTAGCGGGAGGCATCCATGAGCAGTTCTTC. It codes for CASSQDLGLAGGIHEQFF.

The V gene is TRBV28, the J gene TRBJ2-7, with a tentative D call TRBD2 (6 bases). The CDR3 has 13 residues. Per germline, CDR1 MDHEN and CDR2 SYDVKM. V lost 8 bases and J 2 bases, leaving 13 bases between the germline ends. In DNA form, the CDR3 reads TGTGCCAGCCGGTCTAGCGCGACCTACGAGCAGTACTTC. Amino acids: CASRSSATYEQYF.

CDR3 loop: CATSRDSSGRARVGEQFF. In DNA, the CDR3 is TGTGCCACCAGCAGAGATAGCTCCGGGAGGGCCCGAGTAGGTGAGCAGTTCTTC. The rearrangement links TRBV15 to TRBJ2-1; 8 nucleotides match TRBD2. Germline CDR1 and CDR2: LNHNV and YYDKDF (reference sequence). CDR3 length equals 18 residues. V dropped 0 bases and J dropped 9; count of bases not matched to a gene: 16.

This clone has a handful of counts. The genes are TRBV7-9 and TRBJ2-5, with a possible D match to TRBD2 (5 bases). The CDR3 totals 13 residues. Deletions cut 5 bases from V and 3 bases from J, with 10 bases between. Germline-derived CDR1 and CDR2 are SEHNR and FQNEAQ (reference sequence). CDR3 region: CASSLPAEETQYF. CDR3 bases: TGTGCCAGCAGCCTACCAGCGGAAGAGACCCAGTACTTC.

The chain uses TRBV5-6 and TRBJ1-2; TRBD1 matches at 10 bases. The germline gives CDR1 SGHDT, CDR2 YYEEEE. V was pared by 6 bases and J by 3 bases, with 5 bases of the junction left unmatched. This CDR3 has 14 amino acids. The CDR3 nucleotides are TGTGCCAGCACTCTAGACAGGGGGCACTATGGCTACACCTTC. Amino acid sequence: CASTLDRGHYGYTF.

This clone showed up just a few times. The gene calls are TRBV5-1 and TRBJ2-3, with TRBD2 matching 15 bases. The germline V gene has CDR1 SGHRS and CDR2 YFSETQ. The length of the CDR3 is 17 residues. V shed 4 bases, J shed 7 bases, and the junction held 10 bases outside the gene matches. CDR3 region: CASSGWTSGREDYTQYF. The CDR3 DNA follows: TGCGCCAGCAGCGGATGGACTAGCGGGAGGGAAGACTATACGCAGTATTTT.